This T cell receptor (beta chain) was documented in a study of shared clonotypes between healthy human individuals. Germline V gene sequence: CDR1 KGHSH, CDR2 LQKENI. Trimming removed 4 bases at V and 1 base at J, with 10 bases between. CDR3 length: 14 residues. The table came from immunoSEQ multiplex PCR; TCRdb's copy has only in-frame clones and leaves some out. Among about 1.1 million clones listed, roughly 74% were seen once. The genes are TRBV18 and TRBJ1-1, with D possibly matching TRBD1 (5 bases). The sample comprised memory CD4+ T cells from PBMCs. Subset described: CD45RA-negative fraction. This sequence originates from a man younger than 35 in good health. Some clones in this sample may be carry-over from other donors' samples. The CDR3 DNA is TGTGCCAGCTCACAGGGACTTCAGAACACTGAAGCTTTCTTT. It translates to CASSQGLQNTEAFF.